These T cell receptor beta chains were read from a single sample in a study of T cells in Graves' hyperthyroidism and ophthalmopathy. Using its own MiXCR run on the multiplex PCR reads, TCRdb lists one record per CDR3 protein. The table lists around 500,000 distinct CDR3 sequences, roughly 15% of them singletons. Sequenced material: blood. These receptors came from a woman aged 40 to 50 with Graves' hyperthyroidism. CDR3s include the opening cysteine and the closing phenylalanine or tryptophan. The D gene is left open where the match is weak. Clone size, where shown, is once, few, many, or a class for clones that have expanded.

v_gene	j_gene	abundance	d_gene	CDR3nt	CDR3aa
TRBV29-1	TRBJ1-2	.	.	TGCAGCGTAGAGTTGACAGTTAACTATGGCTACACCTTC	CSVELTVNYGYTF
TRBV28	TRBJ2-5	.	.	TGTGCCAGCACCGTAAGGAATCAAGAGACCCAGTACTTC	CASTVRNQETQYF
TRBV11-1	TRBJ2-7	many	.	TGTGCCAGCAGCCTGGGTGGTGCGGGACCGTACGACGAGCAGTACTTC	CASSLGGAGPYDEQYF
TRBV5-1	TRBJ1-4	.	.	TGCGCCAGCAGCTTGGGGGGTGAATTTGAAAAACTGTTTTTT	CASSLGGEFEKLFF
TRBV30	TRBJ1-5	many	.	TGTGCCTGGAGTCCTAGAGGCCAGAATCAGCCCCAGCATTTT	CAWSPRGQNQPQHF
TRBV28	TRBJ1-5	many	.	TGTGCCAGCAGTTTAAGGGTCCCCTTTACAGGGATGGGTAATCAGCCCCAGCATTTT	CASSLRVPFTGMGNQPQHF
TRBV7-9	TRBJ1-2	.	.	TGTGCCAGCAGCCCCGGGACAAAAAGCTACACCTTC	CASSPGTKSYTF
TRBV6-1	TRBJ1-2	many	.	TGTGCCAGCAGCAACTTTGGAGCTAACTATGGCTACACCTTC	CASSNFGANYGYTF
TRBV28	TRBJ2-4	.	.	TGTGCCAGTTCCGCGGCAGGCCTAGCCAAAAACATTCAGTACTTC	CASSAAGLAKNIQYF
TRBV20-1	TRBJ1-5	many	.	TGCAGTGTTGGATATAGCAATCAGCCCCAGCATTTT	CSVGYSNQPQHF
TRBV6-1	TRBJ1-6	.	TRBD1	TGTGCCAGCCGCCAACCGGCCCGGACAGGGGAGAATTCACCCCTCCACTTT	CASRQPARTGENSPLHF
TRBV20-1	TRBJ2-4	few	TRBD1	TGCAGTGCAACAACAGGGGGCCGAAAAAACATTCAGTACTTC	CSATTGGRKNIQYF
TRBV27	TRBJ2-7	.	TRBD2	TGTGCCAGCCGGAGGACTAGCGGGAGCGAGCAGTACTTC	CASRRTSGSEQYF
TRBV20-1	TRBJ2-7	.	.	TGCAGTGCTAGGTACGGGACCTACGAGCAGTACTTC	CSARYGTYEQYF
TRBV5-1	TRBJ2-7	few	TRBD2	TGCGCCAGCAGCTTGGGATCTTTAGACCGACTAGCAGGGAACTTGAGCCTAAGGGAGCAGTACTTC	CASSLGSLDRLAGNLSLREQYF
TRBV3-1	TRBJ2-1	many	TRBD2	TGTGCCAGCAGACTAGCGGGAAGGCTCAATGAGCAGTTCTTC	CASRLAGRLNEQFF
TRBV24-1	TRBJ1-4	.	.	TGTGCCACCAGTGGTCCCAAGTCAACTAATGAAAAACTGTTTTTT	CATSGPKSTNEKLFF
TRBV4-1	TRBJ2-4	.	.	TGCGCCAGCAGCCAAGGAGTACAGGACTTAAACATTCAGTACTTC	CASSQGVQDLNIQYF
TRBV6-1	TRBJ1-2	many	TRBD1	TGTGCCAGCAGTACTGGACAGGGCGACAACTATGGCTACACCTTC	CASSTGQGDNYGYTF
TRBV3-1	TRBJ2-4	many	.	TGTGCCAGCAGCCAAGAGAGACTAGCCAAAAACATTCAGTACTTC	CASSQERLAKNIQYF
TRBV20-1	TRBJ2-7	many	.	TGCAGTGCTTCGGACCGGCACGGGACCTACGAGCAGTACTTC	CSASDRHGTYEQYF
TRBV10-3	TRBJ1-5	many	.	TGTGCCATCAGTGAGTCCAGGGAGAGTGGGCAGCCCCAGCATTTT	CAISESRESGQPQHF
TRBV19	TRBJ1-1	.	.	TGTGCCAGTAGTATCCCCCCTGTGGAGGTCGGAGGGGTGAACACTGAAGCTTTCTTT	CASSIPPVEVGGVNTEAFF
TRBV27	TRBJ2-1	many	TRBD1	TGTGCCAGCAGTTTAATCCACACAGGGGACCGCTACAATGAGCAGTTCTTC	CASSLIHTGDRYNEQFF
TRBV7-2	TRBJ2-3	many	.	TGTGCCAGCAGCTTAGGATGGGCAGGGAGCACAGATACGCAGTATTTT	CASSLGWAGSTDTQYF
TRBV28	TRBJ2-1	few	TRBD2	TGTGCCAGCAGTACCCCCTTGAGCGGGGTGTCCTACAATGAGCAGTTCTTC	CASSTPLSGVSYNEQFF
TRBV18	TRBJ2-1	few	.	TGTGCCAGCTCATCGGCGGCCTCGCCCGTTGGGGGTGAGCAGTTCTTC	CASSSAASPVGGEQFF
TRBV3-1	TRBJ2-3	many	.	TGTGCCAGCAGCCAAGACGTTAACACAGATACGCAGTATTTT	CASSQDVNTDTQYF
TRBV7-9	TRBJ1-2	many	.	TGTGCCAGCGCCTTAAACTATGGCTACACCTTC	CASALNYGYTF
TRBV19	TRBJ2-7	.	.	TGTGCCAGTAGTATAGAGAACTTCTACGAGCAGTACTTC	CASSIENFYEQYF
TRBV3-1	TRBJ2-7	few	.	TGTGCCAGCAGCCACTCAGGACAGCCCTACGAGCAGTACTTC	CASSHSGQPYEQYF
TRBV20-1	TRBJ2-2	.	TRBD2	TGCAGTGCCCCTAGCGGGAGGGACACCGGGGAGCTGTTTTTT	CSAPSGRDTGELFF
TRBV12-3/TRBV12-4	TRBJ2-1	many	.	TGTGCCAGCAGTTTAGCGATCGGTGGAGGCTCGCACAATGAGCAGTTCTTC	CASSLAIGGGSHNEQFF
TRBV20-1	TRBJ2-7	.	.	TGCAGTGCTAGAGTCTCGGTCCACGAGCAGTACTTC	CSARVSVHEQYF
TRBV6-5	TRBJ2-7	few	TRBD2	TGTGCCAGCAGTTACCAGTGGGGAGGGACCTACGAGCAGTACTTC	CASSYQWGGTYEQYF
TRBV11-2	TRBJ2-6	few	.	TGTGCCAGCAGTTTAGTAGTCCTCTCTGGGGCCAACGTCCTGACTTTC	CASSLVVLSGANVLTF
TRBV12-3/TRBV12-4	TRBJ2-5	.	TRBD2	TGTGCCAGCATGCCTAGCGGGATTAGGGAGACCCAGTACTTC	CASMPSGIRETQYF